Reported below is one T cell receptor (beta chain). Its antigen is currently unknown. The second PCR ran roughly 7 to 11 cycles with a sample-barcoded 5' primer and J-beta primers. TCRdb redid the calling of the 5' RACE reads with MiXCR, one entry per CDR3 protein. The sample lists about 800,000 distinct CDR3 sequences, about 42% occurring once. All donors came from Russia, were Caucasian and healthy, and spanned ages roughly 6 to 95. This entry belongs to a study of blood T cells in healthy people across ages. The CDR3 contains 14 residues. CDR1 is DFQATT and CDR2 is SNEGSKA in the germline V gene (reference sequence). Regarding the study as a whole: Higher naive T cell percentage went strongly together with higher TCR beta diversity. Changes seen in expanded clonotypes were possibly confounded by donor CMV status left unknown.

The gene calls are TRBV20-1 and TRBJ2-3; tentatively, D is TRBD2 (6 bases). The specimen sequenced was blood. This sequence was found in an elderly man in good health. The CDR3 is CSAAGQGYTDTQYF. The CDR3 coding sequence is TGCAGCGCGGCGGGGCAGGGCTACACAGATACGCAGTATTTT.